A single sample is the source of the 22 T cell receptor beta chains below, sequenced in a study of T cell responses to AZD1222 COVID-19 vaccine. This table comes from immunoSEQ multiplex PCR, and its TCRdb copy is limited to in-frame clones, with some not included. Among approximately 160,000 clones listed, 93% were seen once. Source: peripheral blood, taken on day 0 of AZD1222 vaccination. The receptors here all came from an adult in good health.

The CDR3 coding sequence is TGTGCCAGCAGTTACTACGTCGGGACTGGGGCCAACGTCCTGACTTTC. Amino acid sequence: CASSYYVGTGANVLTF. The V gene is TRBV6-2 or TRBV6-3, the J gene TRBJ2-6, with a weak D call TRBD2 (5 bases). The V and J ends lost 1 base and 2 bases respectively, with 9 bases between them. Germline loops: CDR1 MNHEY, CDR2 SVGEGT. This CDR3 has 16 residues.

The chain employs TRBV6-2 or TRBV6-3 and TRBJ2-1; TRBD2 matches 7 bases. The CDR3 runs to 14 residues. The germline gives CDR1 MNHEY, CDR2 SVGEGT. V gave up 5 bases and J gave up 6 bases; unmatched junction bases: 7. The CDR3 bases are TGTGCCAGCAGTCGGGACTATATTCGCAATGAGCAGTTCTTC. Protein sequence: CASSRDYIRNEQFF.

This rearrangement joins TRBV11-2 to TRBJ2-2; a weak D match, TRBD1 (5 bases). Germline V gene lookup returns CDR1 SGHAT and CDR2 FQNNGV. The CDR3 runs 16 residues. Trimming pared 1 base from V and 4 bases from J, leaving 13 bases between. CDR3 residues: CASSLVGVRATGELFF. DNA for the CDR3: TGTGCCAGCAGCTTAGTAGGGGTTCGTGCCACCGGGGAGCTGTTTTTT.

This chain connects TRBV7-6 to TRBJ2-5, with 7 bases lining up with TRBD1. In germline, CDR1 is SGHVS, CDR2 FNYEAQ. CDR3 length: 16 amino acids. J was trimmed by 1 base and V by 3 bases; bases with no gene match: 8. Here the CDR3 reads CASSFLPHRGQETQYF. CDR3 bases: TGTGCCAGCAGCTTCCTCCCCCACAGGGGCCAAGAGACCCAGTACTTC.

The gene calls are TRBV19 and TRBJ1-6; no clear D gene. This CDR3 has 16 amino acids. The V and J ends lost 3 bases and 0 bases respectively, with 9 bases between them. Germline loops: CDR1 LNHDA, CDR2 SQIVND (reference sequence). This CDR3 reads CASSIMGSSYNSPLHF. The CDR3 DNA reads as TGTGCCAGTAGTATTATGGGGAGCTCCTATAATTCACCCCTCCACTTT.

This rearrangement joins TRBV12-5 to TRBJ1-2; D might be TRBD1 (6 bases). Germline values: CDR1 LGHNT, CDR2 FRNRAP. The V gene lost 0 bases and the J gene lost 4 bases, with 12 bases spanning the gap. The CDR3 runs to 15 residues. The DNA for the CDR3 is TGTGCTAGTGGTTTGGTAGGGGGGCGAGGCTATGGCTACACCTTC. Its protein product is CASGLVGGRGYGYTF.

This chain connects TRBV30 to TRBJ1-4, with D perhaps TRBD1 (6 bases). CDR3 size: 14 residues. V shed 0 bases and J shed 8 bases, with 13 bases lying between them. Per the germline V gene, CDR1 is GTSNPN and CDR2 is SVGIG (reference sequence). The CDR3 region is CAWSVRGGAEKLFF. The CDR3 DNA follows: TGTGCCTGGAGTGTACGAGGGGGGGCAGAAAAACTGTTTTTT.

This sequence joins TRBV2 and TRBJ2-7, with TRBD2 matching 8 bases. The CDR3 is made up of 14 amino acids. Germline V gene sequence: CDR1 SNHLY, CDR2 FYNNEI. V shed 6 bases, J shed 7 bases, and the junction held 11 bases outside the gene matches. CDR3 in amino acids: CASSGTRGGLEQYF. The CDR3 DNA follows: TGTGCCAGCAGCGGGACTAGGGGAGGATTGGAGCAGTACTTC.

This clone was seen only once. This CDR3 is also generated by other DNA sequences in the sample. This chain joins TRBV19 and TRBJ1-1; D unclear. CDR3 size: 13 residues. Germline V gives CDR1 LNHDA, CDR2 SQIVND (reference sequence). V was trimmed by 6 bases and J by 1 base, leaving 9 bases between them. The CDR3 protein is CASSRTENTEAFF. CDR3 nucleotides: TGTGCCAGTAGCCGGACTGAGAACACTGAAGCTTTCTTT.

The chain couples TRBV4-1 to TRBJ2-5; D is unclear. The CDR3 is 14 amino acids. The germline V gene has CDR1 MGHRA and CDR2 YSYEKL. Between the trimmed V and J ends, which lost 2 bases and 5 bases, there was a span of 12 bases. CDR3 DNA: TGCGCCAGCAGCCAATCGGCGTTGAGGGAGACCCAGTACTTC. Amino acid sequence: CASSQSALRETQYF.

In this sample, this clone turned up a few times. The rearrangement uses TRBV7-9 and TRBJ2-5; D is undetermined. V gave up 5 bases and J gave up 4 bases, with 17 bases separating them. The V gene's germline CDR1 is SEHNR and CDR2 FQNEAQ (reference sequence). This CDR3 region has 15 residues. The DNA for the CDR3 is TGTGCCAGCAGCACTGTCGGTCAGCTTGGAGAGACCCAGTACTTC. Amino acid sequence: CASSTVGQLGETQYF.

V is TRBV14 and J is TRBJ1-6; the match to TRBD1 covers 7 bases. The CDR3 loop spans 16 amino acids. CDR1 and CDR2 (germline): SGHDN, FVKESK. The V and J ends lost 3 bases and 7 bases, in that order; junction bases with no gene match: 9. The CDR3 DNA is TGTGCCAGCAGCCAGCGATGGACAGGAGGGAATTCACCCCTCCACTTT. It encodes CASSQRWTGGNSPLHF. Drawing the rest from reference TRBV14 and TRBJ1-6, the complete variable domain is EAGVTQFPSHSVIEKGQTVTLRCDPISGHDNLYWYRRVMGKEIKFLLHFVKESKQDESGMPNNRFLAERTGGTYSTLKVQPAELEDSGVYFCASSQRWTGGNSPLHFGNGTRLTVT.

The rearrangement links TRBV2 to TRBJ2-3, with D unclear. With 1 base removed from V and 4 bases from J, the gap between germline ends came to 3 bases. CDR1 is SNHLY and CDR2 is FYNNEI in the germline V gene. The CDR3 covers 12 residues. The CDR3: CASSEVADTQYF. CDR3 DNA: TGTGCCAGCAGTGAAGTAGCAGATACGCAGTATTTT.

In nucleotides, the CDR3 is TGTGCCTTCTGGACAGGCGGGGGATATGGCTACACCTTC. As protein: CAFWTGGGYGYTF. The rearrangement links TRBV30 to TRBJ1-2; TRBD1 matches 7 bases. Germline CDR1 reads GTSNPN; CDR2 reads SVGIG (reference sequence). The CDR3 totals 13 residues. V was pared by 7 bases and J by 5 bases, with 10 bases of the junction left unmatched. Complete variable domain (other parts from reference TRBV30 and TRBJ1-2): SQTIHQWPATLVQPVGSPLSLECTVEGTSNPNLYWYRQAAGRGLQLLFYSVGIGQISSEVPQNLSASRPQDRQFILSSKKLLLSDSGFYLCAFWTGGGYGYTFGSGTRLTVV.

The chain links TRBV19 to TRBJ2-5; TRBD2 aligns across 7 bases. The J segment lost 5 bases and the V segment lost 7 bases, leaving 13 bases of the junction unmatched. Germline V CDR1 and CDR2: LNHDA, SQIVND (reference sequence). CDR3 length equals 15 residues. CDR3 loop: CASTPKGVGGETQYF. CDR3 bases: TGTGCCAGTACCCCCAAAGGGGTGGGAGGGGAGACCCAGTACTTC.

The chain carries TRBV18 and TRBJ1-4, with D possibly matching TRBD1 (5 bases). The CDR3 contains 15 residues. V was shortened by 4 bases and J by 8 bases, with 17 bases between the two germline ends. CDR1 and CDR2 (germline): KGHSH, LQKENI. The CDR3 DNA is TGTGCCAGCTCACTCGGAGGGGCCCGAGGGGAAAAACTGTTTTTT. Translation gives CASSLGGARGEKLFF. Using reference TRBV18 and TRBJ1-4 for the parts outside the CDR3, the full variable domain is NAGVMQNPRHLVRRRGQEARLRCSPMKGHSHVYWYRQLPEEGLKFMVYLQKENIIDESGMPKERFSAEFPKEGPSILRIQQVVRGDSAAYFCASSLGGARGEKLFFGSGTQLSVL.

This clone was seen a handful of times. The sample carries other DNA sequences with the same CDR3. This rearrangement joins TRBV7-2 to TRBJ1-2, with 9 bases fitting TRBD1. The V segment lost 5 bases and the J segment 4 bases; nucleotides outside the gene matches: 2. This CDR3 is built from 13 residues. Germline V lookup: CDR1 SGHTA, CDR2 FQGNSA. CDR3 region: CASSAGQGYGYTF. CDR3 in DNA: TGTGCCAGCAGCGCGGGACAGGGCTATGGCTACACCTTC.

V gene TRBV19 combines with J gene TRBJ1-2; D unclear. V was trimmed by 4 bases and J by 4 bases, leaving 13 bases between them. CDR3 length: 14 amino acids. CDR1 and CDR2 from the germline V gene are LNHDA and SQIVND (reference sequence). Here the CDR3 reads CASSTSWDVYGYTF. For the CDR3, the DNA is TGTGCCAGTAGTACAAGTTGGGATGTCTATGGCTACACCTTC.

V is TRBV18 and J is TRBJ1-5, with TRBD1 as a possible D gene (5 bases). From germline, CDR1 is KGHSH and CDR2 LQKENI. The V end was cut by 3 bases, the J end by 3 bases, with 12 bases between. The CDR3 totals 15 residues. The CDR3 DNA follows: TGTGCCAGCTCACCGGGGGGAGGCCTCAATCAGCCCCAGCATTTT. It translates to CASSPGGGLNQPQHF.

V and J are TRBV5-1 and TRBJ1-1; 7 bases are a match to TRBD1. This CDR3 is built from 17 residues. Germline V gives CDR1 SGHRS, CDR2 YFSETQ. The ends lost 3 bases at V and 8 bases at J; junction bases unmatched: 19. CDR3: CASSSEFLSKMGQEAFF. The CDR3 region has the DNA TGCGCCAGCAGCTCCGAATTTTTAAGCAAGATGGGACAGGAAGCTTTCTTT.

The CDR3 sequence: CASSYGNSPLHF. The DNA for the CDR3 is TGTGCCAGCAGTTACGGAAATTCACCCCTCCACTTT. J is TRBJ1-6 and V is TRBV6-5; D unclear. The V and J ends lost 2 bases and 7 bases respectively, with 3 bases between them. Germline CDR1 MNHEY, CDR2 SVGAGI. The CDR3 covers 12 residues.

The CDR3 reads CASRGILSPGAGELFF. Written as DNA, the CDR3 is TGTGCCAGTAGGGGGATTCTAAGCCCCGGCGCCGGGGAGCTGTTTTTT. V and J are TRBV19 and TRBJ2-2; no clear D gene. Germline V lookup: CDR1 LNHDA, CDR2 SQIVND (reference sequence). This CDR3 contains 16 residues. Trimming removed 6 bases from V and 6 bases from J, with 20 bases in between.